These T cell receptor beta chains were read from a single sample in a study of shared clonotypes between healthy human individuals. Method: immunoSEQ multiplex PCR; TCRdb's copy keeps in-frame clones and lacks some. The sample yields some 2 million clones, 90% to 95% seen once. Sample: naive CD4+ T cells sorted from blood. The receptor set was obtained from a man in his late teens or twenties in good health. Each CDR3 is given with its conserved first and last residue. The order of the fields is D gene, J gene, V gene, CDR3 DNA, CDR3 protein. A D gene is named only where the DNA matches it firmly.

NA | TRBJ1-1 | TRBV7-9 | TGTGCCAGCAGCACAAGGGGGAACACTGAAGCTTTCTTT | CASSTRGNTEAFF
TRBD1 | TRBJ1-2 | TRBV6-1 | TGTGCCAGCAACTTGGACAGGGCGTCGTATGGCTACACCTTC | CASNLDRASYGYTF
NA | TRBJ1-2 | TRBV7-2 | TGTGCCAGCAGCTTAGCGGCCCGGGTTGATAACTATGGCTACACCTTC | CASSLAARVDNYGYTF
NA | TRBJ1-2 | TRBV28 | TGTGCCAGCAGTGCATCCGGGAAGGGTAACTATGGCTACACCTTC | CASSASGKGNYGYTF
TRBD1 | TRBJ1-4 | TRBV28 | TGTGCCAGCAGTTCCTCAGGGGGTAATGAAAAACTGTTTTTT | CASSSSGGNEKLFF
NA | TRBJ1-6 | TRBV11-3 | TGTGCCAGCAGCTTGGGCTCTAATTCACCCCTCCACTTT | CASSLGSNSPLHF
TRBD1 | TRBJ1-2 | TRBV28 | TGTGCCAGCAGTTCCACCCGACAGGGGTATGGCTACACCTTC | CASSSTRQGYGYTF
NA | TRBJ1-1 | TRBV25-1 | TGTGCCAGCAGTGAGGACGGGATCCCCCGGCACACTGAAGCTTTCTTT | CASSEDGIPRHTEAFF
NA | TRBJ1-3 | TRBV5-1 | TGCGCCAGCAGCTTGGACCCAGGGCTCTCTGGAAACACCATATATTTT | CASSLDPGLSGNTIYF
NA | TRBJ2-7 | TRBV30 | TGTGCCTGGAGTGAATGGGGGTACGAGCAGTACTTC | CAWSEWGYEQYF
NA | TRBJ1-1 | TRBV5-1 | TGCGCCAGCAGCTTTCTGGACGGATACACTGAAGCTTTCTTT | CASSFLDGYTEAFF
NA | TRBJ2-5 | TRBV9 | TGTGCCAGCAGCGTAGCGCTCAAAGAGACCCAGTACTTC | CASSVALKETQYF
NA | TRBJ2-3 | TRBV7-9 | TGTGCCAGCAGCCTCAATAGGCGGGCGTTTGATACGCAGTATTTT | CASSLNRRAFDTQYF
NA | TRBJ1-1 | TRBV6-5 | TGTGCCAGCAGTTATAGGCAGGGAGGCGACACTGAAGCTTTCTTT | CASSYRQGGDTEAFF
NA | TRBJ2-5 | TRBV5-5 | TGTGCCAGCAGCTTGGAACTAGCCACTCTAGAGACCCAGTACTTC | CASSLELATLETQYF
NA | TRBJ2-5 | TRBV6-5 | TGTGCCAGCAGTTATACCGGGGTACTCCAAGAGACCCAGTACTTC | CASSYTGVLQETQYF
NA | TRBJ2-7 | TRBV28 | TGTGCCAGCAGTTCCCCCGCAGGGGTCTCCTACGAGCAGTACTTC | CASSSPAGVSYEQYF
NA | TRBJ1-2 | TRBV9 | TGTGCCAGCAGCATCGACAGTTTCTATGGCTACACCTTC | CASSIDSFYGYTF
NA | TRBJ2-7 | TRBV7-8 | TGTGCCAGCAGCTTAGCGGGGGGTGGCGAGCAGTACTTC | CASSLAGGGEQYF
NA | TRBJ2-3 | TRBV28 | TGTGCCAGCAGTTTGAGAGGGGTCGAGTATTTT | CASSLRGVEYF
TRBD2 | TRBJ2-7 | TRBV28 | TGTGCCAGCAGTTTACGGGGCCTAGCGGGTTACGAGCAGTACTTC | CASSLRGLAGYEQYF
NA | TRBJ2-2 | TRBV4-3 | TGCGCCAGCAGCCAAGACATCTCGACCGGGGAGCTGTTTTTT | CASSQDISTGELFF
NA | TRBJ1-2 | TRBV6-6 | TGTGCCAGCAGTAGGACGGTACGAGATGGCTACACCTTC | CASSRTVRDGYTF
NA | TRBJ2-7 | TRBV29-1 | TGCAGCGTTGAACTGACCAGGGGTGCCTACGAGCAGTACTTC | CSVELTRGAYEQYF
NA | TRBJ2-3 | TRBV11-3 | TGTGCCAGCAGCTCTTACGAAAGGGGTACGCAGTATTTT | CASSSYERGTQYF
NA | TRBJ1-6 | TRBV7-2 | TGTGCCAGCAGTCAGGGGTTAAGCTCACCCCTCCACTTT | CASSQGLSSPLHF
TRBD2 | TRBJ2-7 | TRBV19 | TGTGCCAGTAGTCCCGGGACTAGCGGATCCTACGAGCAGTACTTC | CASSPGTSGSYEQYF
TRBD2 | TRBJ2-1 | TRBV14 | TGTGCCAGCAGCCAGGGACTAGTTCAGTTCTTC | CASSQGLVQFF
TRBD1 | TRBJ2-5 | TRBV5-1 | TGCGCCAGCAGCTTAGGGGACAGGGGAGAGACCCAGTACTTC | CASSLGDRGETQYF
TRBD2 | TRBJ2-3 | TRBV11-2 | TGTGCCAGCAGCCTAGGACTAGCGGGGGGGACAGATACGCAGTATTTT | CASSLGLAGGTDTQYF